This T cell receptor beta chain comes out of a study of blood T cell repertoires in COVID-19. Sequencing was performed with immunoSEQ multiplex PCR; in TCRdb, only in-frame clones are kept and a portion is missing. The sample includes a few hundred thousand clones, around 84% of them seen just once. Germline V gene lookup returns CDR1 SGHRS and CDR2 YFSETQ. The CDR3 sequence is 15 residues long. V trimming: 2 bases; J trimming: 6 bases; junction bases outside the gene matches: 8. The table lists this clone with a few counts. The sample consisted of PBMCs or T cells enriched from blood (not recorded which). This sequence joins TRBV5-1 and TRBJ1-5; 7 bases are shared with TRBD1. The sequence was obtained from a woman under 30 who had recovered from COVID-19. The CDR3 spells CASSLGQEIGQPQHF. The CDR3 region has the DNA TGCGCCAGCAGCTTAGGACAGGAGATTGGTCAGCCCCAGCATTTT.